This is a list of T cell receptor beta chains from one sample in a study of T cell responses to AZD1222 COVID-19 vaccine. The data were produced by immunoSEQ multiplex PCR, yet TCRdb's version contains in-frame clones alone and is incomplete. The sample has 140,000 to 150,000 clones, around 93% seen once. Sample: peripheral blood, taken 28 days after the second AZD1222 dose. These TCRs come from an adult who received the AZD1222 COVID-19 vaccine. Both conserved end residues are part of each CDR3. Fields, in order: D gene, clone size, V gene, J gene, CDR3 DNA, CDR3 protein. D genes are given only for firm matches. Clone size is given for some rows only: seen once, a few or many times, or a class if the clone is expanded.

NA,NA,TRBV29-1,TRBJ1-1,TGCAGCGTTACCTCGCTCCTGAACACTGAAGCTTTCTTT,CSVTSLLNTEAFF
NA,NA,TRBV30,TRBJ1-5,TGTGCCTGGAGTGTACGTTTCAATCAGCCCCAGCATTTT,CAWSVRFNQPQHF
TRBD2,NA,TRBV2,TRBJ2-5,TGTGCCAGCAGCAGAGTGCGGACTAGCGGGACATGGGAGACCCAGTACTTC,CASSRVRTSGTWETQYF
NA,NA,TRBV6-2/TRBV6-3,TRBJ2-7,TGTGCCAGCAGTTACCACCCAGGGGAAGATCTCTACGAGCAGTACTTC,CASSYHPGEDLYEQYF
NA,NA,TRBV6-1,TRBJ1-6,TGTGCCAGCAGTGAAGGAGGGACTTCGATCCCAAATTCACCCCTCCACTTT,CASSEGGTSIPNSPLHF
NA,NA,TRBV18,TRBJ2-7,TGTGCCAGCTCACTAGGGGGCGGGATTCAGTACGAGCAGTACTTC,CASSLGGGIQYEQYF
NA,NA,TRBV28,TRBJ2-7,TGTGCCAGCAGTCCAGGGTATCCGAGCCCACTTTACGAGCAGTACTTC,CASSPGYPSPLYEQYF
TRBD1,NA,TRBV7-9,TRBJ2-2,TGTGCCAGCAGCTTAGTACAGGGGTACACCGGGGAGCTGTTTTTT,CASSLVQGYTGELFF
NA,NA,TRBV30,TRBJ1-1,TGTGCCTGGAGTGAAGGGAACAGGGTTGGTGCTTTCTTT,CAWSEGNRVGAFF
NA,NA,TRBV18,TRBJ2-7,TGTGCCAGCTCACCAGGGGAGCGGGTGGTCACCTACGAGCAGTACTTC,CASSPGERVVTYEQYF
NA,NA,TRBV6-5,TRBJ1-1,TGTGCCAGCAGTTACTCGACGGTACAGACGAACACTGAAGCTTTCTTT,CASSYSTVQTNTEAFF
TRBD1,once,TRBV3-1/TRBV3-2,TRBJ1-6,TGTGCCAGCAGCCCGCGGACAGGCGATTTGGATTCACCCCTCCACTTT,CASSPRTGDLDSPLHF
TRBD1,NA,TRBV6-5,TRBJ1-1,TGTGCCAGCACCACCGGGGGACAGGGAGGAACTGAAGCTTTCTTT,CASTTGGQGGTEAFF
NA,NA,TRBV28,TRBJ2-4,TGTGCCAGCAACCCTAGGACAGTTGGAGCCAAAAACATTCAGTACTTC,CASNPRTVGAKNIQYF
TRBD1,NA,TRBV7-2,TRBJ1-5,TGTGCCAGCAGCTTAAGGCAGGGGGGGACTCAGCCCCAGCATTTT,CASSLRQGGTQPQHF
NA,NA,TRBV27,TRBJ1-4,TGTGCCAGCAGGCTCTCGTGGAGGGGTAATGAAAAACTGTTTTTT,CASRLSWRGNEKLFF
NA,NA,TRBV19,TRBJ2-7,TGTGCCAGTAGTAGGTACACGGACTACTCCTACGAGCAGTACTTC,CASSRYTDYSYEQYF
NA,NA,TRBV19,TRBJ2-5,TGTGCCAGTCGAGGGACTCTGAAAGAGACCCAGTACTTC,CASRGTLKETQYF
NA,NA,TRBV6-5,TRBJ1-4,TGTGCCAGCAGTTACTCGTGGGGGGAAATTAATGAAGAACTGTTTTTT,CASSYSWGEINEELFF
NA,NA,TRBV29-1,TRBJ2-1,TGCAGCGTTGATGGTCTGAGGGATGAGCAGTTCTTC,CSVDGLRDEQFF